Presented here are 9 T cell receptor beta chains from one specimen sequenced in a study of sequential checkpoint blockade in melanoma. The sample's treatment: randomized to nivolumab then ipilimumab (arm A) or the reverse (arm B). This table comes from immunoSEQ multiplex PCR, and its TCRdb copy is limited to in-frame clones, with some not included. The sample carries about 40,000 clones, 80% to 90% recorded once. The sample consisted of CD8+ T cells sorted from blood (inferred from file names), taken from a patient given nivolumab and ipilimumab in sequence. The receptors stem from a human donor with melanoma.

V and J are TRBV2 and TRBJ2-7; D may be TRBD2 (7 bases). The CDR3 extends over 13 amino acids. From germline, CDR1 is SNHLY and CDR2 FYNNEI. Trimming removed 10 bases from V and 3 bases from J, with 16 bases in between. The CDR3 coding sequence is TGTGCCACCACTTGGGGGGGCGGCTACGAGCAGTACGTC. Translation gives CATTWGGGYEQYV.

A few counts support this clone. This chain links TRBV28 with TRBJ1-5, with D uncertain. Germline V gives CDR1 MDHEN, CDR2 SYDVKM. The CDR3 covers 14 residues. V was cut by 4 bases and J by 0 bases, with 7 bases left in between. The CDR3 here is CASSSGYSNQPQHF. As DNA, the CDR3 is TGTGCCAGCAGTTCAGGATATAGCAATCAGCCCCAGCATTTT.

V is TRBV4-2 and J is TRBJ2-1, with 12 bases matching TRBD2. V was clipped by 0 bases and J by 5 bases; unmatched bases: 8. The CDR3 loop spans 18 amino acids. In germline, CDR1 is LGHNA, CDR2 YNFKEQ. The CDR3 protein is CASSQEGLAGGKNNEQFF. In DNA, the CDR3 is TGTGCCAGCAGCCAAGAAGGGCTAGCGGGAGGGAAAAACAATGAGCAGTTCTTC.

This sequence joins TRBV7-2 and TRBJ2-7; TRBD2 matches at 11 bases. CDR3 length: 17 residues. Germline CDR1 and CDR2: SGHTA and FQGNSA. The J segment lost 3 bases and the V segment lost 5 bases, leaving 12 bases of the junction unmatched. CDR3 sequence reads: CASSREWETSGNYEQYV. For the CDR3, the DNA is TGTGCCAGCAGCAGAGAATGGGAGACTAGCGGGAACTACGAGCAGTACGTC.

The V gene is TRBV30, the J gene TRBJ2-1; 10 bases are a match to TRBD2. Germline V gene lookup returns CDR1 GTSNPN and CDR2 SVGIG (reference sequence). The length of the CDR3 is 16 residues. The trim removed 6 bases at V and 0 bases at J, leaving 8 bases unmatched. For the CDR3, the DNA is TGTGCCTGCCTAGCGGGAGCCCTCCGCTCCTACAATGAGCAGTTCTTC. Encoded protein: CACLAGALRSYNEQFF.

This clone was detected ten times or more. The V gene is TRBV5-4, the J gene TRBJ2-7; 11 nucleotides match TRBD1. V was pared by 0 bases and J by 4 bases, with 3 bases of the junction left unmatched. The CDR3 is 15 amino acids. The germline gives CDR1 SGHNT, CDR2 YYREEE (reference sequence). DNA for the CDR3: TGTGCCAGCAGCTTGGGTGGGACAGGGGGATACGAGCAGTACGTC. It codes for CASSLGGTGGYEQYV.

The chain uses TRBV9 and TRBJ2-7; weak D call: TRBD2 (6 bases). The CDR3 contains 15 residues. Trimming removed 3 bases at V and 4 bases at J, with 17 bases between. Per the germline V gene, CDR1 is SGDLS and CDR2 is YYNGEE. The CDR3 coding sequence is TGTGCCAGCAGCGCCGGAGGGGTCCTCGGGTACGAGCAGTACTTC. It specifies CASSAGGVLGYEQYF.

This clone occurred a few times. V and J are TRBV28 and TRBJ1-5; 8 bases fit TRBD1. The CDR3 spans 14 residues. Germline-derived CDR1 and CDR2 are MDHEN and SYDVKM. J was trimmed by 12 bases and V by 3 bases; bases with no gene match: 10. The CDR3, as DNA: TGTGCCAGCAGTTTTGGGACAGGCAGTCGGGTCCAGCATTTT. It codes for CASSFGTGSRVQHF.

This rearrangement joins TRBV9 to TRBJ2-1; tentatively, D is TRBD2 (5 bases). Germline CDR1 SGDLS, CDR2 YYNGEE. The V end lost 0 bases, the J end lost 8 bases, and 6 bases lay between the germline ends. The CDR3 extends over 12 amino acids. CDR3 in amino acids: CASSVVRDEQFF. Written as DNA, the CDR3 is TGTGCCAGCAGCGTAGTGCGGGATGAGCAGTTCTTC.